Sequencing of this TCR beta chain was carried out in a study of T cell changes during pregnancy in multiple sclerosis. The CDR3 contains 13 residues. Between the trimmed V and J ends, which lost 3 bases and 4 bases, there was a span of 7 bases. CDR1 and CDR2 from the germline V gene are LNHDA and SQIVND (reference sequence). Only in-frame clones appear in the TCRdb table, and some are missing; sequencing was by immunoSEQ multiplex PCR. The profile shows 77,000 or so clones, around 93% of them singletons. The gene calls are TRBV19 and TRBJ1-3; D is unclear. Sequenced material: peripheral blood, taken in the second trimester of pregnancy. This clonotype was obtained from a female donor in good health, enrolled as a control in a pregnancy study. CDR3 nucleotide sequence: TGTGCCAGTAGTATCGAACTCGGAAACACCATATATTTT. Its translation is CASSIELGNTIYF.